Reported below is one T cell receptor (beta chain). Its antigen is as yet unknown. Per the original data handling: A classifier of distant metastasis in papillary thyroid cancer was built from CDR3 differences (across clinicopathological groups). TCRdb called clones again from the PCR reads with MiXCR. TCRdb, not the authors, supplied the V and J calls. The sample consists of about 47,000 clones, 24% of them appearing once. The data belong to a study of metastatic and nonmetastatic thyroid tumors. Looking at the study overall: Patients with malignant and benign thyroid disease provided blood and tumor or nodule tissue, whose repertoires were compared. The study's findings and limits: Across blood and tumor, TCR beta diversity in malignant thyroid tumors was reportedly significantly higher than in benign nodules.

None of the patients had undergone any treatment ahead of thyroid surgery. Germline CDR1 is SGHRS and CDR2 is YFSETQ. Losses at the gene ends were 3 bases for V and 5 bases for J; bases not matched to a gene: 14. This CDR3 is 17 amino acids long. The sequencing sample was made of blood. This TCR was recovered from a male donor with papillary thyroid cancer or a benign thyroid nodule (not recorded which). Some clones in this sample may be carry-over from other donors' samples. The chain is built from TRBV5-1 and TRBJ1-2; 9 positions agree with TRBD1. Here the CDR3 DNA reads TGCGCCAGCAGCTGGGGCGATTATACAGGGGGCGGTTATGGCTACACCTTC. Its translation is CASSWGDYTGGGYGYTF.